The text below deals with one TCR beta chain. Its antigen is not known. The data belong to a study of shared clonotypes between healthy human individuals. Study background: With ages of 18 to 49, the donors were two women and a few men.

V lost 6 bases, J lost 6 bases, and 15 bases lay in between. The CDR3 spans 14 residues. CDR1 MNHEY and CDR2 SMNVEV come from the germline V gene (reference sequence). Study-wide findings and caveats: The generation probabilities recorded for non-shared clonotypes fell below those of clonotypes shared by all four donors.

Sorted subsets were amplified in replicate PCRs using around 220 ng DNA, roughly 30,000 T cell genomes. Clones were read by immunoSEQ multiplex PCR, and TCRdb kept only the in-frame ones, dropping some. The sample includes hundreds of thousands of clones, 90% to 97% of them seen just once. V is TRBV27 and J is TRBJ1-5; the D gene is possibly TRBD1 (5 bases). The source of this sequence is a woman aged 25 to 45 in good health. Sequencing was done on a sample of naive CD4+ T cells sorted from blood. Stated subset: CD45RA+ positively selected. CDR3 DNA sequence: TGTGCCAGCAGGCCCAGGGTTATGAGTCAGCCCCAGCATTTT. Translating it yields CASRPRVMSQPQHF.